The rows below give T cell receptor beta chains drawn from one sample of a study of beta chain features in type 1 diabetes. Generated by immunoSEQ multiplex PCR, the TCRdb table keeps only in-frame clones and is missing some. The sample has about 41,000 clones, 65% to 70% seen once. Sequencing was done on a sample of Tregs from blood. The source of these receptors is a man aged 30-40 years with type 1 diabetes. Some clones in this sample may be carry-over from other donors' samples. The CDR3 runs from the conserved cysteine through the conserved F or W. The order of the fields is D gene, V gene, clone size, J gene, CDR3 DNA, CDR3 protein. D genes are given only for firm matches. Clone size appears in some rows only: once, few, many, or a class for an expanded clone.

d_gene: TRBD1
v_gene: TRBV4-2
abundance: few
j_gene: TRBJ2-5
CDR3nt: TGTGCCAGCAGCCCACCGACAGGGGCGGGTTTTGAGACCCAGTACTTC
CDR3aa: CASSPPTGAGFETQYF

d_gene: NA
v_gene: TRBV4-3
abundance: NA
j_gene: TRBJ1-5
CDR3nt: TGCGCCAGCAGCCAAGACCCAGGGCAAGGCAATCAGCCCCAGCATTTT
CDR3aa: CASSQDPGQGNQPQHF

d_gene: TRBD1
v_gene: TRBV29-1
abundance: NA
j_gene: TRBJ1-1
CDR3nt: TGCAGCGTCGGACAGGGTGACACTGAAGCTTTCTTT
CDR3aa: CSVGQGDTEAFF

d_gene: NA
v_gene: TRBV5-4
abundance: NA
j_gene: TRBJ2-5
CDR3nt: TGTGCCAGCAGCTCTGACAGAGGCGAGACCCAGTACTTC
CDR3aa: CASSSDRGETQYF

d_gene: TRBD2
v_gene: TRBV4-2
abundance: NA
j_gene: TRBJ2-3
CDR3nt: TGTGCCAGCAGCCGCCCTGGGGTAGCGGGGGGGCTAGATACGCAGTATTTT
CDR3aa: CASSRPGVAGGLDTQYF

d_gene: NA
v_gene: TRBV28
abundance: NA
j_gene: TRBJ2-1
CDR3nt: TGTGCCAGCGGTGGGTCAGGGGGGTCGGATGAGCAGTTCTTC
CDR3aa: CASGGSGGSDEQFF

d_gene: NA
v_gene: TRBV11-2
abundance: NA
j_gene: TRBJ2-7
CDR3nt: TGTGCCAGCAGCTTAGTCAGGGGAGCACCGGGTGAGCAGTACTTC
CDR3aa: CASSLVRGAPGEQYF

d_gene: NA
v_gene: TRBV15
abundance: NA
j_gene: TRBJ2-2
CDR3nt: TGTGCCACCAGCAGAGAACATAACACCGGGGAGCTGTTTTTT
CDR3aa: CATSREHNTGELFF

d_gene: NA
v_gene: TRBV6-1
abundance: NA
j_gene: TRBJ2-1
CDR3nt: TGTGCCAGCAGAAGGGCTAGCGCATACAATGAGCAGTTCTTC
CDR3aa: CASRRASAYNEQFF

d_gene: NA
v_gene: TRBV4-3
abundance: NA
j_gene: TRBJ2-1
CDR3nt: TGCGCCAGCAGCCAACCCGGATTGGGAGGATCCAATGAGCAGTTCTTC
CDR3aa: CASSQPGLGGSNEQFF

d_gene: NA
v_gene: TRBV30
abundance: few
j_gene: TRBJ2-7
CDR3nt: TGTGCCTGGAGTGGATCAGGCTACGAGCAGTACTTC
CDR3aa: CAWSGSGYEQYF

d_gene: TRBD2
v_gene: TRBV28
abundance: NA
j_gene: TRBJ2-5
CDR3nt: TGTGCCAGCAGGTACCCTAGCGGGGGGCAAGAGACCCAGTACTTC
CDR3aa: CASRYPSGGQETQYF

d_gene: TRBD2
v_gene: TRBV19
abundance: once
j_gene: TRBJ2-2
CDR3nt: TGTGCCAGTTCCGGGAGGGGACTAGATGCCGGGGAGCTGTTTTTT
CDR3aa: CASSGRGLDAGELFF

d_gene: TRBD1
v_gene: TRBV4-2
abundance: NA
j_gene: TRBJ2-7
CDR3nt: TGTGCCAGCAGCGGAACCGGGACAGGGGACTACAAGCAGTACTTC
CDR3aa: CASSGTGTGDYKQYF

d_gene: TRBD1
v_gene: TRBV2
abundance: NA
j_gene: TRBJ2-5
CDR3nt: TGTGCCAGCGGGGACAGGGGTGAGACCCAGTACTTC
CDR3aa: CASGDRGETQYF

d_gene: NA
v_gene: TRBV30
abundance: NA
j_gene: TRBJ1-1
CDR3nt: TGTGCCTGGAGGCAGGAGGGGCTATGGACTGAAGCTTTCTTT
CDR3aa: CAWRQEGLWTEAFF

d_gene: NA
v_gene: TRBV29-1
abundance: NA
j_gene: TRBJ1-1
CDR3nt: TGCAGCGTTCACGGGATTACTGAAGCTTTCTTT
CDR3aa: CSVHGITEAFF

d_gene: NA
v_gene: TRBV7-8
abundance: few
j_gene: TRBJ2-1
CDR3nt: TGTGCCAGCAGCTTAACAGGGCGCAATGAGCAGTTCTTC
CDR3aa: CASSLTGRNEQFF

d_gene: TRBD2
v_gene: TRBV29-1
abundance: NA
j_gene: TRBJ2-1
CDR3nt: TGCAGCGTTAAGCGGGGAGCAAACGAGCAGTTCTTC
CDR3aa: CSVKRGANEQFF

d_gene: NA
v_gene: TRBV5-6
abundance: NA
j_gene: TRBJ2-7
CDR3nt: TGTGCCAGCGGCCGTAGAGGCTCCTACGAGCAGTACTTC
CDR3aa: CASGRRGSYEQYF

d_gene: NA
v_gene: TRBV6-6
abundance: NA
j_gene: TRBJ1-5
CDR3nt: TGTGCCAGCAGTTACCTCCTCAATCAGCCCCAGCATTTT
CDR3aa: CASSYLLNQPQHF

d_gene: NA
v_gene: TRBV10-3
abundance: once
j_gene: TRBJ1-1
CDR3nt: TGTGCCATCAGTGCCCAGGCAGGGGTCAACACTGAAGCTTTCTTT
CDR3aa: CAISAQAGVNTEAFF

d_gene: TRBD1
v_gene: TRBV7-2
abundance: NA
j_gene: TRBJ2-7
CDR3nt: TGTGCCAGCAGCTCCGACAGGGCTAGATCCTACGAGCAGTACTTC
CDR3aa: CASSSDRARSYEQYF

d_gene: NA
v_gene: TRBV18
abundance: few
j_gene: TRBJ2-5
CDR3nt: TGTGCCAGCTCACCCCAGGAAGGCGCCCTCCAAGAGACCCAGTACTTC
CDR3aa: CASSPQEGALQETQYF

d_gene: NA
v_gene: TRBV18
abundance: NA
j_gene: TRBJ1-5
CDR3nt: TGTGCCAGCTCATTCCGACAGGATTACCAGCCCCAGCATTTT
CDR3aa: CASSFRQDYQPQHF

d_gene: NA
v_gene: TRBV5-1
abundance: NA
j_gene: TRBJ1-3
CDR3nt: TGCGCCAGCAGCCGGACTCTCTCTGGAAACACCATATATTTT
CDR3aa: CASSRTLSGNTIYF

d_gene: NA
v_gene: TRBV5-5
abundance: NA
j_gene: TRBJ1-1
CDR3nt: TGTGCCAGCCAACGAGGGAACACTGAAGCTTTCTTT
CDR3aa: CASQRGNTEAFF

d_gene: TRBD2
v_gene: TRBV15
abundance: once
j_gene: TRBJ2-7
CDR3nt: TGTGCCACCAGCAGAGGCAGGGTAGCGGGAGGTTACGAGCAGTACTTC
CDR3aa: CATSRGRVAGGYEQYF

d_gene: NA
v_gene: TRBV5-1
abundance: NA
j_gene: TRBJ2-7
CDR3nt: TGCGCCAGCAGCCCAGACTGGAGGGAGCAGTACTTC
CDR3aa: CASSPDWREQYF

d_gene: TRBD1
v_gene: TRBV7-9
abundance: NA
j_gene: TRBJ1-4
CDR3nt: TGTGCCAGCAGCTTCCGGGACAGGGTTGCGAGGTCAACTAATGAAAAACTGTTTTTT
CDR3aa: CASSFRDRVARSTNEKLFF

d_gene: NA
v_gene: TRBV19
abundance: NA
j_gene: TRBJ2-1
CDR3nt: TGTGCCAGTAGTGCAAGGACTGGCCGCTCCTACAATGAGCAGCTCTTC
CDR3aa: CASSARTGRSYNEQLF

d_gene: NA
v_gene: TRBV2
abundance: NA
j_gene: TRBJ2-3
CDR3nt: TGTGCCAGCAGTGAAAATGAGCAAGATACGCAGTATTTT
CDR3aa: CASSENEQDTQYF

d_gene: TRBD1
v_gene: TRBV7-3
abundance: NA
j_gene: TRBJ1-2
CDR3nt: TGTGCCAGCAGTCCCGACAGGGGCTATGGCTACACCTTC
CDR3aa: CASSPDRGYGYTF

d_gene: TRBD1
v_gene: TRBV7-2
abundance: few
j_gene: TRBJ1-5
CDR3nt: TGTGCCAGCAGTACCGGGACAGGGGGGACATCGGAGCCCCAGCATTTT
CDR3aa: CASSTGTGGTSEPQHF

d_gene: NA
v_gene: TRBV19
abundance: NA
j_gene: TRBJ1-6
CDR3nt: TGTGCCAGTAGTATAGATTTACCTGGCGGCGATTCACCCCTCCACTTT
CDR3aa: CASSIDLPGGDSPLHF

d_gene: NA
v_gene: TRBV10-2
abundance: NA
j_gene: TRBJ2-7
CDR3nt: TGCGCCAGCAGTGAATTTAGACAGGAGCAGTACTTC
CDR3aa: CASSEFRQEQYF